The 14 T cell receptor beta chains below come from one sample, sequenced in a study of blood T cell repertoires in COVID-19. Produced via immunoSEQ multiplex PCR; TCRdb's table is partial and in-frame only. Of approximately 310,000 clones in the sample, around 86% were seen once. The sample was peripheral blood. The receptors were gathered from a man aged 45 to 65 with active or convalescent COVID-19.

This chain joins TRBV3-1 (or the pseudogene TRBV3-2) and TRBJ1-1, with TRBD1 matching over 7 bases. CDR1 and CDR2 from the germline V gene are LGHDT and YNNKEL (reference sequence). This CDR3 has 15 amino acids. V lost 0 bases, J lost 1 base, and 2 bases stayed unmatched. CDR3 DNA: TGTGCCAGCAGCCAAGAAGGGGACAGGAACACTGAAGCTTTCTTT. It encodes CASSQEGDRNTEAFF.

The chain joins TRBV3-1 (or the pseudogene TRBV3-2) to TRBJ1-1, with 7 bases lining up with TRBD1. V lost 1 base and J lost 3; bases outside the gene matches: 8. There are 16 residues in the CDR3. The germline V gene encodes CDR1 LGHDT and CDR2 YNNKEL (reference sequence). The chain's CDR3 is CASSQVDRDRYTEAFF. For the CDR3, the DNA is TGTGCCAGCAGCCAAGTCGACAGGGATCGGTACACTGAAGCTTTCTTT.

The chain has TRBV10-2 and TRBJ2-2, with unresolved D. Germline V gives CDR1 WSHSY, CDR2 SAAADI. The CDR3 runs 16 residues. Between the trimmed V and J ends, which lost 1 base and 1 base, there was a span of 10 bases. In DNA, the CDR3 is TGCGCCAGCAGTGAGTTTTTCAAGCTGAACACCGGGGAGCTGTTTTTT. Translating it yields CASSEFFKLNTGELFF.

The chain carries TRBV10-3 and TRBJ1-1; a possible D gene is TRBD1 (6 bases). The CDR3 is 15 residues long. V lost 5 bases and J 0 bases, leaving 13 bases between the germline ends. CDR1 and CDR2 from the germline V gene are ENHRY and SYGVKD. CDR3 nucleotides: TGTGCCATCAGTCAGACAGGAGTGATGAACACTGAAGCTTTCTTT. Translated: CAISQTGVMNTEAFF.

The CDR3 sequence: CASRTENYGYTF. CDR3 DNA sequence: TGTGCCAGTAGAACAGAAAACTATGGCTACACCTTC. This chain links TRBV19 with TRBJ1-2; D is ambiguous. Germline-derived CDR1 and CDR2 are LNHDA and SQIVND (reference sequence). CDR3 size: 12 residues. Between the trimmed V and J ends, which lost 6 bases and 2 bases, there was a span of 7 bases.

This clone appeared a single time. This chain uses TRBV28 with TRBJ1-2, with D unresolved. Looked up from germline, CDR1 is MDHEN and CDR2 is SYDVKM. V lost 8 bases and J lost 8, with 9 bases in between. This CDR3 comprises 10 residues. DNA for the CDR3: TGTGCCAGCGGGGAGGCGGGCTACACCTTC. Its protein product is CASGEAGYTF.

This chain connects TRBV6-2 or TRBV6-3 to TRBJ2-3; D may be TRBD2 (5 bases). Germline V gene lookup returns CDR1 MNHEY and CDR2 SVGEGT. Trimming took 4 bases from V and 3 from J, leaving 23 bases between them. This CDR3 spans 18 amino acids. The CDR3 sequence: CASSFHSARRGGTDTQYF. Here the CDR3 DNA reads TGTGCCAGCAGTTTCCACTCGGCACGTCGGGGTGGGACAGATACGCAGTATTTT.

In its sample, this clone was seen once. In DNA form, the CDR3 reads TGTGCCAGCAGTTCCAGGGTAACCTACTCTGGGGCCAACGTCCTGACTTTC. Translated, it gives CASSSRVTYSGANVLTF. This sequence joins TRBV28 and TRBJ2-6, with D possibly TRBD1 on 5 matching bases. This CDR3 comprises 17 residues. Germline-derived CDR1 and CDR2 are MDHEN and SYDVKM. V dropped 4 bases and J dropped 0 bases, with 13 bases sitting between them.

This rearrangement joins TRBV4-3 to TRBJ2-5, with D possibly being TRBD1 (6 bases). Germline V gene lookup returns CDR1 LGHNA and CDR2 YSLEER. The germline V and J ends were trimmed by 2 bases and 4 bases, with 11 bases remaining between them. This CDR3 has 14 amino acids. CDR3 protein: CASSQLWGLETQYF. In nucleotides, the CDR3 is TGCGCCAGCAGCCAACTGTGGGGGCTAGAGACCCAGTACTTC.

V usage is TRBV3-1 (or the pseudogene TRBV3-2) and J usage is TRBJ1-2; 7 bases agree with TRBD1. The CDR3 has 17 residues. Germline V lookup: CDR1 LGHDT, CDR2 YNNKEL (reference sequence). With V trimmed by 2 bases and J by 0 bases, 9 bases remained unmatched. CDR3 DNA sequence: TGTGCCAGCAGCCAATCAGGCGGGACAGCTACTAACTATGGCTACACCTTC. This encodes CASSQSGGTATNYGYTF.

The chain employs TRBV6-2 or TRBV6-3 and TRBJ1-2, with D possibly matching TRBD1 (6 bases). Germline CDR1 is MNHEY and CDR2 is SVGEGT. Trimming shortened V by 6 bases and J by 9 bases, and 14 bases separated the two germline ends. The CDR3 spans 12 residues. The CDR3 loop is CASSLNQGRYTF. The CDR3 nucleotides read TGTGCCAGCAGCTTGAATCAGGGGCGCTACACCTTC.

This sequence joins TRBV5-4 and TRBJ1-1; 9 bases line up with TRBD1. The CDR3 runs to 14 residues. V shed 5 bases and J 1 base; nucleotides not matched to a gene: 3. CDR1 and CDR2 from the germline V gene are SGHNT and YYREEE (reference sequence). CDR3 region: CASRPGQGNTEAFF. In DNA, the CDR3 is TGTGCCAGCAGACCGGGACAGGGGAACACTGAAGCTTTCTTT.

This clone appeared a single time. J is TRBJ2-1 and V is TRBV28; TRBD1 might be the D (5 bases). From germline, CDR1 is MDHEN and CDR2 SYDVKM. This CDR3 is built from 15 residues. Trimming stripped 5 bases from V and 2 bases from J, with 13 bases between. The CDR3 protein is CASSRQSNPYNEQFF. The CDR3 coding sequence is TGTGCCAGCAGTAGACAGTCAAACCCCTACAATGAGCAGTTCTTC.

The V and J genes are TRBV5-1 and TRBJ1-2, with D maybe TRBD1 (6 bases). The germline V gene encodes CDR1 SGHRS and CDR2 YFSETQ. The germline V and J ends were trimmed by 2 bases and 4 bases, with 12 bases remaining between them. This CDR3 has 14 residues. The chain's CDR3 is CASSLTQGVYGYTF. For the CDR3, the DNA is TGCGCCAGCAGCTTAACACAGGGTGTCTATGGCTACACCTTC.